The 3 T cell receptor beta chains reported below all come from one sample, sequenced in a study of regulatory T cells in long-lasting Graves disease listed by TCRdb under 2021. The library came from multiplex PCR. The run used an Illumina HiSeq 4000. iRepertoire HTBI primers and Arm-PCR amplification of CDR3 regions were used to construct TCR beta libraries. In-frame beta chains were kept once TCRdb had trimmed the public reads at Q25 with fastp and called clones with MiXCR. For every CDR3 protein sequence, its rows merge into one entry that carries the most common genes and DNA. The sample includes 400,000 to 500,000 distinct CDR3 sequences, with 20% to 25% observed a single time. The ten largest clones represent less than 15% of the sample. Per the publication, the time point label means: persistent/refractory GD, antithyroid drugs over 5 years with positive TRAb. For both TCR sequencing and RNA sequencing, RNA was extracted from PBMCs using TRIzol.

The sample consisted of peripheral blood mononuclear cells (PBMCs), taken when the disease was refractory, from a patient treated with antithyroid drugs. The origin of the receptors is a female donor with Graves disease.

The chain employs TRBV12-3 or TRBV12-4 and TRBJ2-2; D is possibly TRBD1 (5 bases). The CDR3 runs to 15 residues. The V end was cut by 7 bases, the J end by 2 bases, with 14 bases between. The CDR3 nucleotides read TGTGCCAGCACCCCCCCAGGGCCAAACACCGGGGAGCTGTTTTTT. Amino acids: CASTPPGPNTGELFF.

The CDR3 bases are TGTGCCATCAGTGAGTCTACCCCGACTGGAGGCGAGCAGTACTTC. It is translated as CAISESTPTGGEQYF. The chain links TRBV10-3 to TRBJ2-7; TRBD2 might be the D (5 bases). CDR3 length: 15 residues. V lost 0 bases, J lost 6 bases, and 15 bases lay in between. Germline V gene lookup returns CDR1 ENHRY and CDR2 SYGVKD.

This chain connects TRBV7-2 to TRBJ2-7; D is undetermined. V lost 5 bases and J 4 bases, leaving 15 bases between the germline ends. Germline V CDR1 and CDR2: SGHTA, FQGNSA. The CDR3 consists of 14 residues. The CDR3 DNA reads TGTGCCAGCAGCCCGCGGAATGGCCTATACGAGCAGTACTTC. Translated, it gives CASSPRNGLYEQYF. Drawing the rest from reference TRBV7-2 and TRBJ2-7, the complete variable domain is GAGVSQSPSNKVTEKGKDVELRCDPISGHTALYWYRQSLGQGLEFLIYFQGNSAPDKSGLPSDRFSAERTGGSVSTLTIQRTQQEDSAVYLCASSPRNGLYEQYFGPGTRLTVT.